This is a list of T cell receptor beta chains from one sample in a study of PD-L1 blockade in urothelial cancer. Some clones are missing from TCRdb's copy, which holds only in-frame ones; the method was immunoSEQ multiplex PCR. This table holds roughly 24,000 clones, 80% to 90% found once. Sample: PBMCs, taken around atezolizumab (anti-PD-L1) treatment. The receptors were gathered from a man in his 60s with urothelial cancer. Each CDR3 is given with its conserved first and last residue. Each record gives: V gene, D gene, clone size, J gene, CDR3 DNA, CDR3 protein. The D gene is left open where the match is weak. For some rows the clone size is stated as once, few or many, or as a class when expanded; others skip it.

TRBV5-1	-	-	TRBJ2-5	TGCGCCAGCAGCTTGGAGCCAGTGAGGGAGACCCAGTACTTC	CASSLEPVRETQYF
TRBV11-2	-	-	TRBJ1-6	TGTGCCAGCAGCTTAGCTGGACAGAATTCACCCCTCCACTTT	CASSLAGQNSPLHF
TRBV30	TRBD1	-	TRBJ2-5	TGTGCCTGGGGGACAGGGCCCGGGGGAGCCCAGTACTTC	CAWGTGPGGAQYF
TRBV7-8	TRBD1	-	TRBJ1-1	TGTGCCAGCAGCTTGATCGGACAGGGGAACACTGAAGCTTTCTTT	CASSLIGQGNTEAFF
TRBV5-1	-	-	TRBJ1-2	TGCGCCAGCAGCCCGGCCTTGGGGGCAGTCTATGGCTACACCTTC	CASSPALGAVYGYTF
TRBV18	TRBD2	-	TRBJ2-1	TGTGCCAGCTCACCATCTAGCGGTTACAATGAGCAGTTCTTC	CASSPSSGYNEQFF
TRBV2	TRBD1	-	TRBJ2-7	TGTGCCAGCAGAGACACCGGGACAGTCTACGAGCAGTACTTC	CASRDTGTVYEQYF
TRBV6-5	TRBD2	once	TRBJ2-7	TGTGCCGCCTCAGGAGGGGACTTCGGGAGGTACGAGCAGTACTTC	CAASGGDFGRYEQYF
TRBV5-5	TRBD1	-	TRBJ1-4	TGTGCCAGCAGCTTGAGGGACAGGGGATCTGAAAAACTGTTTTTT	CASSLRDRGSEKLFF
TRBV13	TRBD2	-	TRBJ2-1	TGTGCCAGCAGCGCCCGAGCGGGATATGGCAATGAGCAGTTCTTC	CASSARAGYGNEQFF
TRBV5-4	-	-	TRBJ2-2	TGTGCCAGCAGCTTGGTCAGGGGGGACACCGGGGAGCTGTTTTTT	CASSLVRGDTGELFF
TRBV6-6	TRBD2	-	TRBJ2-2	TGTGCCAGCAGTTACTCGGGACTAGGACCCACCGGGGAGCTGTTTTTT	CASSYSGLGPTGELFF
TRBV19	TRBD1	-	TRBJ1-5	TGTGCCAGTAGTATCGGGGGACAGGGGGGTCAGCCCCAGCATTTT	CASSIGGQGGQPQHF
TRBV19	-	once	TRBJ2-1	TGTGCCAGTAGTGCGGACAGATCCTACAATGAGCAGTTCTTC	CASSADRSYNEQFF
TRBV5-5	TRBD1	-	TRBJ2-4	TGTGCCAGCAGCTTTAGGGAGGACAGGGGGTCCAAAAACATTCAGTACTTC	CASSFREDRGSKNIQYF
TRBV29-1	-	-	TRBJ1-2	TGCAGCGTTGCTGGGGGGACTAACTATGGCTACACCTTC	CSVAGGTNYGYTF
TRBV6-1	TRBD1	-	TRBJ1-4	TGTGCCAGCAGTGAAGCGACAGGGGGGAATGAAAAACTGTTTTTT	CASSEATGGNEKLFF
TRBV7-9	-	-	TRBJ1-2	TGTGCCAGCACTTACTTAGGAGCTAACTATGGCTACACCTTC	CASTYLGANYGYTF
TRBV7-9	-	-	TRBJ1-5	TGTGCCAGCAGCCCCCTTAGCAATCAGCCCCAGCATTTT	CASSPLSNQPQHF
TRBV27	-	-	TRBJ1-1	TGTGCCAGCAGTTTATTACGGGTTAGGGGGAACACTGAAGCTTTCTTT	CASSLLRVRGNTEAFF
TRBV30	TRBD1	-	TRBJ1-2	TGTGCCTGGAGTGTTCGGGACAGGGGGTTCGTGCACTTC	CAWSVRDRGFVHF
TRBV11-3	-	-	TRBJ2-1	TGTGCCAGCAGCTCCTCGGGACTCAGCTCCTACAATGAGCAGTTCTTC	CASSSSGLSSYNEQFF
TRBV5-1	TRBD2	-	TRBJ2-3	TGCGCCAGCAGGAATTTGGCTAGCGGGGGGGCAATAGATACGCAGTATTTT	CASRNLASGGAIDTQYF
TRBV18	TRBD1	-	TRBJ1-1	TGTGCCAGCTCCCCAGGACAGGGTAAGATCTCTGAAGCTTTCTTT	CASSPGQGKISEAFF
TRBV30	TRBD1	-	TRBJ1-2	TGTGCCTGGTCAGGGACAGGGCTAGATCGGGCCTTC	CAWSGTGLDRAF
TRBV7-9	TRBD1	-	TRBJ1-3	TGTGCCAGCACCGTGGCAGGGGGCGGTGGAAACACCATATATTTT	CASTVAGGGGNTIYF
TRBV6-6	-	once	TRBJ1-1	TGTGCCACGTTTAGGGAATCGGGGGTTAGAGGGGCTTTCTTT	CATFRESGVRGAFF
TRBV2	-	-	TRBJ1-2	TGTGCCAGCAAGCGGGTGGACTATGGCTACACCTTC	CASKRVDYGYTF
TRBV11-2	TRBD2	-	TRBJ2-2	TGTGCCAGCACTTTAACTAGCGGGAAGTCCGGGGAGCTGTTTTTT	CASTLTSGKSGELFF
TRBV14	-	-	TRBJ2-3	TGTGCCAGCAGCCAAGAACGAGGTGACACAGATACGCAGTATTTT	CASSQERGDTDTQYF
TRBV19	-	-	TRBJ1-2	TGTGCCAGTAGTATTGGGCATGGCTACACCTTC	CASSIGHGYTF
TRBV10-3	-	-	TRBJ2-1	TGTGCCATCAGACGGGATTTCCTCTACAATGAGCAGTTCTTC	CAIRRDFLYNEQFF
TRBV5-4	-	-	TRBJ2-2	TGTGCCAGCAGCTCCCTCGGACAGCGAACCGGGGAGCTGTTTTTT	CASSSLGQRTGELFF
TRBV10-2	TRBD1	-	TRBJ2-7	TGCGCCAGCAGTGAGGATTCGGGGACAGCCCTCTTC	CASSEDSGTALF
TRBV30	-	-	TRBJ1-3	TGTGCCTGGAGTGCAGGGGTTCCTGGAAACACCATATATTTT	CAWSAGVPGNTIYF
TRBV9	TRBD1	-	TRBJ1-2	TGTGCCAGCAGCTCCAGGGGGGGCTACACCTTC	CASSSRGGYTF
TRBV7-2	TRBD1	-	TRBJ2-1	TGTGCCAGCAGCTTAGAGGACAGGGCCTACAATGAGCAGTTCTTC	CASSLEDRAYNEQFF
TRBV9	TRBD1	-	TRBJ2-7	TGTGCCAGCAGCGTCACAGGTCAGGCGACAGGGGTCGAGCAGTACTTC	CASSVTGQATGVEQYF
TRBV10-3	-	-	TRBJ1-3	TGTGCCATCAAACCTCTCGCGGACACCATATATTTT	CAIKPLADTIYF
TRBV2	TRBD1	-	TRBJ2-7	TGTGCCAGCAGTGATCTCGGGACAGGGACCTACGAGCAGTACTTC	CASSDLGTGTYEQYF
TRBV6-5	TRBD2	-	TRBJ2-3	TGTGCCAGCAACCCGGCGGGAGTCGGCACAGATACGCAGTATTTT	CASNPAGVGTDTQYF
TRBV9	TRBD2	few	TRBJ2-3	TGTGCCAGCAGCTACCGGGGGGGGCGCGCAGATACGCAGTATTTT	CASSYRGGRADTQYF
TRBV30	TRBD1	-	TRBJ2-1	TGTGCCTGGAGCGGGACAGACTCCTACAATGAGCAGTTCTTC	CAWSGTDSYNEQFF
TRBV7-2	-	once	TRBJ1-1	TGTGCCAGCAGTTCCCGGGCGGGGTACACTGAAGCTTTCTTT	CASSSRAGYTEAFF
TRBV7-7	TRBD1	-	TRBJ2-5	TGTGCTAGCAGCTCGGGACAGGGCGGGGAGACCCAGTACTTC	CASSSGQGGETQYF
TRBV30	TRBD2	-	TRBJ2-1	TGTGCCTGGAGTGGGCTAGCGGGAGGGCATGAGCAGTTCTTC	CAWSGLAGGHEQFF